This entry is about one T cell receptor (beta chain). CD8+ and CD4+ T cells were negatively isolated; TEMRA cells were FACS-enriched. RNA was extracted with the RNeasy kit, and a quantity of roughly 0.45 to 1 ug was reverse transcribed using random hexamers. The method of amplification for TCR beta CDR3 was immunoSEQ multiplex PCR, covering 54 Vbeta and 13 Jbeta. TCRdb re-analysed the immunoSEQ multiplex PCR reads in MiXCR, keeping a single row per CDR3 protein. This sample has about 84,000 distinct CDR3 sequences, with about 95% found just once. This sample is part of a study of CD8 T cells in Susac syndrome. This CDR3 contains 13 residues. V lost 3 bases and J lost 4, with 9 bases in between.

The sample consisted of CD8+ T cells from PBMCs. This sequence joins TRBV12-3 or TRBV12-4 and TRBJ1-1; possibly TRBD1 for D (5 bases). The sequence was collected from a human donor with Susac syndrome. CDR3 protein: CASSLGVATEAFF. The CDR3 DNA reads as TGTGCCAGCAGTTTGGGGGTCGCCACTGAAGCTTTCTTT.